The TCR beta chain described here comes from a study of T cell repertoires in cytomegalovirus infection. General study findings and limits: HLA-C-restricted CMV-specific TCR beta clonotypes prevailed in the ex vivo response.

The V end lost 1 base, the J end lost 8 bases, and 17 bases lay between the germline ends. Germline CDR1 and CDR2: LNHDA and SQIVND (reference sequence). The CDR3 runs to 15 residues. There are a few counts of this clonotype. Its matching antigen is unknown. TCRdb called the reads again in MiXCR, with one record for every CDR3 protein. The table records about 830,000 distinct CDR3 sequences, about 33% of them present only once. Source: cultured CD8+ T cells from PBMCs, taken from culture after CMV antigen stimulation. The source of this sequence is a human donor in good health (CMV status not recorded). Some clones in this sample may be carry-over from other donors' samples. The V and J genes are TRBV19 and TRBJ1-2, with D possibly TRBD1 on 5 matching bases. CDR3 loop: CASSIVPGGINGYTF. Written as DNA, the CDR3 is TGTGCCAGTAGTATAGTGCCCGGGGGAATTAACGGCTACACCTTC.